This T cell receptor beta chain emerged from a study of blood T cell repertoires in COVID-19. At the level of the study: The United States, Italy and Spain supplied acute and convalescent COVID-19 samples. PBMCs, B-cell-depleted T cells, or T cells were the source of the cDNA or gDNA that made up the material.

Original data processing: From reference gene primer amplification, estimates of nucleated cell counts were derived. Clones were sequenced by immunoSEQ multiplex PCR, and TCRdb holds only the in-frame ones, with some missing. V and J calls and clone size are those listed in that table; D and trimming were worked out from the DNA. Of over 250,000 clones in the sample, 70% to 90% are singletons; the top ten hold 12%. Germline trimming cut 3 bases from V and 2 bases from J; bases unmatched to any gene: 2. Germline V gene lookup returns CDR1 SGHNT and CDR2 YYREEE (reference sequence). The CDR3 has 15 residues.

The source material was peripheral blood. The chain combines TRBV5-4 with TRBJ1-3; TRBD1 matches at 10 bases. The TCR originated in a woman aged 60-70 years with acute or convalescent COVID-19. The CDR3 loop reads CASSSGTGAGNTIYF. The CDR3 bases are TGTGCCAGCAGCTCCGGGACAGGGGCTGGAAACACCATATATTTT.